The TCR beta chain under discussion was sequenced for a study of identical twins' blood T cells. Study overall: Twelve libraries, six alpha and six beta, gave some 50 million reads.

General study points: Twins shared more top CDR3 clonotypes than unrelated donors did.

TCRdb re-derived calls from the 5' RACE reads in MiXCR, one entry per CDR3 protein. Here the sample spans a few hundred thousand distinct CDR3 sequences, under 30% being singletons. CDR1 SQVTM and CDR2 ANQGSEA come from the germline V gene. The CDR3 has 15 amino acids. Trimming pared 4 bases from V and 4 bases from J, leaving 17 bases between. Concerning this clonotype itself: Its antigen is unknown.

Specimen: PBMCs. The chain carries TRBV29-1 and TRBJ2-1; D call uncertain. The TCR comes from a woman aged 18-49 years in good health. The chain's CDR3 is CSVGLIDPLYNEQFF. The CDR3 DNA reads as TGCAGCGTTGGACTGATAGATCCCTTATACAATGAGCAGTTCTTC.